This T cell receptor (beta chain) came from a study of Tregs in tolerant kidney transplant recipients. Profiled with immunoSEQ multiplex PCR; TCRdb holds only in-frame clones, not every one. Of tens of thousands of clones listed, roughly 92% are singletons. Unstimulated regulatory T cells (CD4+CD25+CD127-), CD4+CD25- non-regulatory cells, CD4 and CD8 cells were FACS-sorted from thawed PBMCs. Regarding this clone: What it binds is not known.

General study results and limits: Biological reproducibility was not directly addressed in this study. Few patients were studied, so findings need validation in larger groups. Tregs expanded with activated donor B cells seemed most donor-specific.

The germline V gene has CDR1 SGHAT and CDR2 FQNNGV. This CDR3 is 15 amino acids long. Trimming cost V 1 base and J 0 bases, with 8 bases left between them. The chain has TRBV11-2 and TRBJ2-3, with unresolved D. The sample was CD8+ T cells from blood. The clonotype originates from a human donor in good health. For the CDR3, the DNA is TGTGCCAGCAGCTTAGGAGGTGCTAGCACAGATACGCAGTATTTT. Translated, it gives CASSLGGASTDTQYF.